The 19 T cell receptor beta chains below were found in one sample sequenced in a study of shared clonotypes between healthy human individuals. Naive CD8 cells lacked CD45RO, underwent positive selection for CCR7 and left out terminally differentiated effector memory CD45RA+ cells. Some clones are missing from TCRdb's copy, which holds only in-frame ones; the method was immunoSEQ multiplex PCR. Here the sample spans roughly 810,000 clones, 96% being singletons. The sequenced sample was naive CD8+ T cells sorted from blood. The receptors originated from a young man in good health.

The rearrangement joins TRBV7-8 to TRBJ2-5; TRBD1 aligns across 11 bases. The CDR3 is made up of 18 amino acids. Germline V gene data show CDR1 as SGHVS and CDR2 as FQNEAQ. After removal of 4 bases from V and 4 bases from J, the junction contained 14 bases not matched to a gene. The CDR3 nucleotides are TGTGCCAGCAGCTGGGAACCGGACAGGGGGCTATTAGGAGAGACCCAGTACTTC. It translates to CASSWEPDRGLLGETQYF.

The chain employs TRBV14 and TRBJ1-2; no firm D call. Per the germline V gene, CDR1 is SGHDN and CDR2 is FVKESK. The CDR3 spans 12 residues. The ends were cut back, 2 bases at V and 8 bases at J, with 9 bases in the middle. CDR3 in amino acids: CASSQQGWGYTF. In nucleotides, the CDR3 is TGTGCCAGCAGCCAACAAGGGTGGGGCTACACCTTC.

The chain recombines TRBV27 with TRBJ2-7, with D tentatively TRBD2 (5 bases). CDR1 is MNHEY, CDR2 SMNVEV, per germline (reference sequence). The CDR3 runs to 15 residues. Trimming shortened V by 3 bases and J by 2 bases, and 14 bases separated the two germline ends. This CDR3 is CASSFGYGKTYEQYF. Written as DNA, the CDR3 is TGTGCCAGCAGTTTTGGGTACGGGAAGACCTACGAGCAGTACTTC.

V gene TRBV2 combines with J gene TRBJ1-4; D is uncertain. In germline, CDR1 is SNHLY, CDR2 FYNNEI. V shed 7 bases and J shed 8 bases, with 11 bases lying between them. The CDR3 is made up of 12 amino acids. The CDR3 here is CASKWMKEKLFF. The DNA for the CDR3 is TGTGCCAGCAAGTGGATGAAGGAAAAACTGTTTTTT.

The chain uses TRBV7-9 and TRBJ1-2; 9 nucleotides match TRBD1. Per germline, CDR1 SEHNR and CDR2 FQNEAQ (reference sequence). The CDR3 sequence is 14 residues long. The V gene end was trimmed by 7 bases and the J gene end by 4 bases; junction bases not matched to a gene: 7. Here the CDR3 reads CASNLADRGYGYTF. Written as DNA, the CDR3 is TGTGCCAGCAACCTGGCGGACAGGGGCTATGGCTACACCTTC.

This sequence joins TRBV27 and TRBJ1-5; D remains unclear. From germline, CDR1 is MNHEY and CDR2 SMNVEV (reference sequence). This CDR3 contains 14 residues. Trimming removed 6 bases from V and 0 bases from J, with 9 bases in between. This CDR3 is CASRELDSNQPQHF. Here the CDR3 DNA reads TGTGCCAGCAGAGAGTTGGATAGCAATCAGCCCCAGCATTTT.

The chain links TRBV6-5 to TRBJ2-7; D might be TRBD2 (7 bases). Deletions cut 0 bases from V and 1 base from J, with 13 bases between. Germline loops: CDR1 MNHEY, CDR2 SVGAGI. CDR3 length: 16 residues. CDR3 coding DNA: TGTGCCAGCAGTTACTCGGGCGGGGGCCCTTCCTACGAGCAGTACTTC. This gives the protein CASSYSGGGPSYEQYF.

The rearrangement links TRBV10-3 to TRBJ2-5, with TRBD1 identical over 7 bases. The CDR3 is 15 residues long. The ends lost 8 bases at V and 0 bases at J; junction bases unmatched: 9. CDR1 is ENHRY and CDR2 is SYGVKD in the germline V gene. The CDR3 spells CAIRGDSGHQETQYF. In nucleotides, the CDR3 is TGTGCCATCCGAGGGGACAGTGGGCACCAAGAGACCCAGTACTTC.

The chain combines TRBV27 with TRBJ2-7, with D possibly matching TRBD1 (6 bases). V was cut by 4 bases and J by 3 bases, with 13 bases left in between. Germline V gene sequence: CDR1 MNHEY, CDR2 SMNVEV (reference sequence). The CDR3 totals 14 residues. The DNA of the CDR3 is TGTGCCAGCAGTTCGGGACATACCGTCTACGAGCAGTACTTC. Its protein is CASSSGHTVYEQYF.

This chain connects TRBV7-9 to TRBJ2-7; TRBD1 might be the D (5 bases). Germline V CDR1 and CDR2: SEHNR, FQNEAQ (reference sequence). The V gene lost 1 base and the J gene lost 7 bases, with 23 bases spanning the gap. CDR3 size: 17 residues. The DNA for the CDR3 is TGTGCCAGCAGCTTAGTTGGTGACAAGGGGTTCTTTGGGGAGCAGTACTTC. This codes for CASSLVGDKGFFGEQYF.

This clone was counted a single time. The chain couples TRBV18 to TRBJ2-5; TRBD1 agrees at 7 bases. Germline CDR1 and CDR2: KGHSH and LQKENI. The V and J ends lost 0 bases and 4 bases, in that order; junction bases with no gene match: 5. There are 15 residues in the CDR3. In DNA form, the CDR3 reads TGTGCCAGCTCACCACCGGGACAGTCCCCAGAGACCCAGTACTTC. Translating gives CASSPPGQSPETQYF. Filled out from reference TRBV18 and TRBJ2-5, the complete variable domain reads NAGVMQNPRHLVRRRGQEARLRCSPMKGHSHVYWYRQLPEEGLKFMVYLQKENIIDESGMPKERFSAEFPKEGPSILRIQQVVRGDSAAYFCASSPPGQSPETQYFGPGTRLLVL.

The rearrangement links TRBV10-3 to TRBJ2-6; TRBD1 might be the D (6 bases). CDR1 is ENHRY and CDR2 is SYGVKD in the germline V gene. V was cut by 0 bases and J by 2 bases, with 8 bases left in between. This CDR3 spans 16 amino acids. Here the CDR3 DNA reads TGTGCCATCAGTGAGTCAGGGACAACTGGGGCCAACGTCCTGACTTTC. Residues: CAISESGTTGANVLTF.

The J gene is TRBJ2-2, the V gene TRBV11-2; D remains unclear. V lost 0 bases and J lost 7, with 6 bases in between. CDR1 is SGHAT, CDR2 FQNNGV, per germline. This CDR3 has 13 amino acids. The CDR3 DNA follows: TGTGCCAGCAGCTTAGATGCTAACGGGGAGCTGTTTTTT. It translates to CASSLDANGELFF.

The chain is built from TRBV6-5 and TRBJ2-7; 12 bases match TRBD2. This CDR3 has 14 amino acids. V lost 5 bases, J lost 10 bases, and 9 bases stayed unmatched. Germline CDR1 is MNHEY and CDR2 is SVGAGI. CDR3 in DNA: TGTGCCAGCAGTGATCGGGGACTAGCGGGCTTTCAGTACTTC. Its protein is CASSDRGLAGFQYF.

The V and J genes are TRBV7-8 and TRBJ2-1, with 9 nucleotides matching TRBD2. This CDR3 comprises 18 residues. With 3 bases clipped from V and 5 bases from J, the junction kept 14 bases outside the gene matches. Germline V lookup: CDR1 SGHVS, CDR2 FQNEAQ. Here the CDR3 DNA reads TGTGCCAGCAGCTTTTTTTCTTCCGGGACTAGCCCAAACAATGAGCAGTTCTTC. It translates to CASSFFSSGTSPNNEQFF.

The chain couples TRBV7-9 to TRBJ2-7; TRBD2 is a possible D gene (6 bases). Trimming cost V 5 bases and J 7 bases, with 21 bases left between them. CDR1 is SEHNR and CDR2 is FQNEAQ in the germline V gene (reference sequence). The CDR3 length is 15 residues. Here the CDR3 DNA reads TGTGCCAGCAGCCCGACATCCGGCGGGGTCGATGAGCAGTACTTC. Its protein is CASSPTSGGVDEQYF.

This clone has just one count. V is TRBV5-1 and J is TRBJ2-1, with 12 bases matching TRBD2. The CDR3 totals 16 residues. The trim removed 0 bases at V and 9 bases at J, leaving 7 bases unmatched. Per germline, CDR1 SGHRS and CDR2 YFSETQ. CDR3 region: CASSLGLAGDKGEQFF. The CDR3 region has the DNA TGCGCCAGCAGCTTGGGACTAGCGGGGGACAAAGGTGAGCAGTTCTTC.

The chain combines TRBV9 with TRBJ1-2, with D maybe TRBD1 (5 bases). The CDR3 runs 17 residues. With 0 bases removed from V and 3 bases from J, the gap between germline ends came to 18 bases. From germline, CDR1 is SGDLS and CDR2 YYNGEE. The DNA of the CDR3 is TGTGCCAGCAGCGTAGGACCGGACCGATGGGACCACTATGGCTACACCTTC. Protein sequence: CASSVGPDRWDHYGYTF.

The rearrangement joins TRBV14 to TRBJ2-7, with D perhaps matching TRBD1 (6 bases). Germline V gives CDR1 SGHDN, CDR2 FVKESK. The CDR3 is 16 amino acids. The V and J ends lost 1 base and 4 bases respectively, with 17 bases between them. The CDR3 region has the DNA TGTGCCAGCAGCCAAGCAACAGGGAAGGGGGAATACGAGCAGTACTTC. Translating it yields CASSQATGKGEYEQYF.